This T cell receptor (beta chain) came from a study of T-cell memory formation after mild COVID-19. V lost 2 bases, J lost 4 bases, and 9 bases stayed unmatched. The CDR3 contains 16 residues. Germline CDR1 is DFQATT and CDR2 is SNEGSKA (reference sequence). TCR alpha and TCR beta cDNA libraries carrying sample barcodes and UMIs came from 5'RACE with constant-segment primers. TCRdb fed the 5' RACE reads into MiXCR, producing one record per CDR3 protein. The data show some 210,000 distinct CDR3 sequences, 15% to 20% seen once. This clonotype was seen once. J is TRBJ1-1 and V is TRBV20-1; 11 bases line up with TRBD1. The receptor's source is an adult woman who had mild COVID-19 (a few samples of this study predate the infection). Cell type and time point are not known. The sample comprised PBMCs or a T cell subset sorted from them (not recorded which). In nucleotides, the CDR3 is TGCAGTGCTAGACACGGGACAGGGGGTCTCGGCACTGAAGCTTTCTTT. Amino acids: CSARHGTGGLGTEAFF.